This T cell receptor beta chain was profiled in a study of T cells in Graves' hyperthyroidism and ophthalmopathy. The overall study: The initial diagnosis was the point when peripheral blood was collected, ahead of any treatment.

Regions amplified from RNA transcripts were the TCR beta CDR3 regions. Using the HTBI primer set, a first-round RT-PCR was run on the TCR CDR3. A single record per CDR3 protein comes from TCRdb applying MiXCR to the multiplex PCR reads. The data contain 300,000 to 450,000 distinct CDR3 sequences, approximately 13% of them seen just once; the ten biggest clones take up 20%. Germline loops: CDR1 SGDLS, CDR2 YYNGEE. This CDR3 has 14 amino acids. V lost 0 bases, J lost 3 bases, and 9 bases lay in between. Broader study findings: A model of 13 V-J pairs discriminated ophthalmopathy from stable hyperthyroidism. The model forecast ophthalmopathy, anticipating it by a median around 6.5 months before onset.

Worth noting for this clonotype: Antigen: not known.

The sequenced sample was blood. The sequence derives from a man in his thirties or forties with Graves' hyperthyroidism that later progressed to Graves' ophthalmopathy. The rearrangement uses TRBV9 and TRBJ2-5, with D perhaps matching TRBD1 or TRBD2 (6 bases each). Written as DNA, the CDR3 is TGTGCCAGCAGCGTAGAAGGGGGGAAAGAGACCCAGTACTTC. Translated, it gives CASSVEGGKETQYF. Complete variable domain (other parts from reference TRBV9 and TRBJ2-5): DSGVTQTPKHLITATGQRVTLRCSPRSGDLSVYWYQQSLDQGLQFLIQYYNGEERAKGNILERFSAQQFPDLHSELNLSSLELGDSALYFCASSVEGGKETQYFGPGTRLLVL.